The 31 T cell receptor beta chains presented below share a single source sample, sequenced in a study of monozygotic twins with inflammatory bowel disease. TCRdb reprocessed the 5' RACE reads, keeping one entry per CDR3 protein, no DNA. The sample has about 43,000 distinct CDR3 sequences. Sample: blood. The receptor source for this set is a human donor with ulcerative colitis or Crohn's disease, or a healthy co-twin of an affected twin (not recorded which).

The chain links TRBV12-3 or TRBV12-4 to TRBJ2-3. The CDR3 is 12 amino acids. The CDR3 sequence: CASSFYTDTQYF.

The V gene is TRBV19, the J gene TRBJ1-5; TCRdb calls TRBD1, which cannot be checked without DNA. The CDR3 consists of 15 residues. Germline CDR1 LNHDA, CDR2 SQIVND (reference sequence). This CDR3 is CASSPRQGSNQPQHF.

The chain joins TRBV18 to TRBJ2-3. Germline-derived CDR1 and CDR2 are KGHSH and LQKENI. The CDR3 has 17 residues. CDR3 region: CASSHPNSGFGTDTQYF.

The genes are TRBV27 and TRBJ1-2; TCRdb gives TRBD1 as the D gene, but with no DNA this cannot be confirmed. CDR3 length equals 16 residues. Germline CDR1 is MNHEY and CDR2 is SMNVEV (reference sequence). The CDR3 spells CASRSPGQGRNYGYTF.

This chain's CDR3 is CSVEDGPQETQYF. This chain connects TRBV29-1 to TRBJ2-5; the TCRdb call, TRBD2, lacks DNA for checking. This CDR3 has 13 amino acids. Germline CDR1 reads SQVTM; CDR2 reads ANQGSEA.

The V and J genes are TRBV5-1 and TRBJ2-1; TCRdb's D call, TRBD2, is unchecked because there is no DNA. Per germline, CDR1 SGHRS and CDR2 YFSETQ. The CDR3 contains 13 residues. CDR3 in amino acids: CASSAEGYNEQFF.

This chain connects TRBV7-8 to TRBJ2-2; as DNA is missing, the TRBD1 call by TCRdb cannot be tested. This CDR3 comprises 14 residues. The germline V gene encodes CDR1 SGHVS and CDR2 FQNEAQ. CDR3 sequence reads: CASQRGGGSGELFF.

V usage is TRBV28 and J usage is TRBJ2-3; TCRdb outputs TRBD1, but without DNA this stays unchecked. Germline values: CDR1 MDHEN, CDR2 SYDVKM. The CDR3 totals 12 residues. The CDR3 reads CVTTGVTDTQYF.

The rearrangement uses TRBV5-6 and TRBJ2-1; the D call from TCRdb, TRBD1, cannot be confirmed without DNA. Germline V gives CDR1 SGHDT, CDR2 YYEEEE. The CDR3 totals 12 residues. CDR3 amino acids: CASSPKTGRNLF. The full variable domain, with the rest looked up from reference TRBV5-6 and TRBJ2-1, is DAGVTQSPTHLIKTRGQQVTLRCSPKSGHDTVSWYQQALGQGPQFIFQYYEEEERQRGNFPDRFSGHQFPNYSSELNVNALLLGDSALYLCASSPKTGRNLFGPGTRLTVL.

The V gene is TRBV20-1, the J gene TRBJ1-5; no DNA is available, so the TRBD1 call from TCRdb remains unchecked. Looked up from germline, CDR1 is DFQATT and CDR2 is SNEGSKA (reference sequence). The CDR3 extends over 17 amino acids. CDR3 sequence: CSARTALFTQGGQPQHF.

This chain joins TRBV27 and TRBJ1-5; TCRdb gives TRBD1 as the D gene, but with no DNA this cannot be confirmed. This CDR3 has 21 amino acids. Germline V CDR1 and CDR2: MNHEY, SMNVEV (reference sequence). The CDR3: CASSFRPDPRDRGSGNQPQHF.

The rearrangement joins TRBV20-1 to TRBJ1-1; TCRdb proposes TRBD1, but this gene call is untestable without DNA. The germline gives CDR1 DFQATT, CDR2 SNEGSKA (reference sequence). The CDR3 runs to 16 residues. CDR3 region: CSASRRGQKGIPEAFF.

The genes are TRBV20-1 and TRBJ1-1; with no DNA, the TCRdb D assignment of TRBD1 cannot be verified. The V gene's germline CDR1 is DFQATT and CDR2 SNEGSKA (reference sequence). This CDR3 region has 15 residues. The CDR3 protein is CSARDGGGWGTEAFF.

The rearrangement links TRBV5-4 to TRBJ2-5; the D gene TCRdb calls, TRBD1, cannot be checked with no DNA. Germline V CDR1 and CDR2: SGHNT, YYREEE (reference sequence). The length of the CDR3 is 14 residues. CDR3 sequence reads: CASASRDTVETQYF.

V and J are TRBV6-1 and TRBJ2-2; TCRdb gives TRBD1 as the D gene, but with no DNA this cannot be confirmed. Germline assignment: CDR1 MNHNS and CDR2 SASEGT. This CDR3 comprises 14 residues. The CDR3 region is CASSLTRGAGELFF.

V and J are TRBV15 and TRBJ1-5. Germline assignment: CDR1 LNHNV and CDR2 YYDKDF (reference sequence). This CDR3 spans 12 amino acids. CDR3 amino acids: CATSRDNQPQHF.

The chain recombines TRBV15 with TRBJ1-3. This CDR3 is built from 13 residues. The V gene's germline CDR1 is LNHNV and CDR2 YYDKDF (reference sequence). CDR3 protein: CATSRDRGNTIYF.

The chain couples TRBV7-8 to TRBJ2-1; the TCRdb call, TRBD2, lacks DNA for checking. The CDR3 totals 14 residues. CDR1 is SGHVS and CDR2 is FQNEAQ in the germline V gene. CDR3 in amino acids: CASVAGNFLNEQFF.

CDR3 amino acids: CSARPLAAPVDTQYF. The chain uses TRBV20-1 and TRBJ2-3; TCRdb indicates TRBD1, and absent DNA this call remains unverified. Germline V gene data show CDR1 as DFQATT and CDR2 as SNEGSKA (reference sequence). The CDR3 covers 15 residues.

This sequence joins TRBV4-1 and TRBJ1-5; TCRdb selects TRBD1, and the lack of DNA leaves this call unchecked. The germline gives CDR1 MGHRA, CDR2 YSYEKL. The CDR3 covers 15 residues. The CDR3 loop reads CASSSGDRVIQPQHF.

The chain couples TRBV15 to TRBJ2-7; TCRdb designates TRBD1, a call that cannot be tested without DNA. CDR1 LNHNV and CDR2 YYDKDF come from the germline V gene (reference sequence). The CDR3 totals 14 residues. CDR3 loop: CATTRDRLTYEQYF.

The chain links TRBV29-1 to TRBJ2-1; TCRdb's D gene call, TRBD2, goes unchecked for lack of DNA. The CDR3 is made up of 13 amino acids. The germline V gene has CDR1 SQVTM and CDR2 ANQGSEA. This CDR3 is CSALLAGVSEQFF.

The chain joins TRBV29-1 to TRBJ2-7; the D call of TRBD2 rests on TCRdb alone, since no DNA is present to check it. Germline assignment: CDR1 SQVTM and CDR2 ANQGSEA. The CDR3 is 11 amino acids. The CDR3 is CSAENSGLQYF.

The chain couples TRBV12-3 or TRBV12-4 to TRBJ2-2; TCRdb's D call of TRBD2 is untestable without DNA. This CDR3 contains 16 residues. The CDR3 region is CASSSWTSGATGELFF.

This CDR3 is CASSPSSQGSTEAFF. This chain links TRBV18 with TRBJ1-1; the TRBD1 assignment by TCRdb is unverifiable without DNA. CDR1 and CDR2 (germline): KGHSH, LQKENI. The CDR3 sequence is 15 residues long.

The V call is TRBV20-1, the J call TRBJ1-1; there is no DNA to check the TCRdb D call of TRBD1. The length of the CDR3 is 11 residues. CDR1 and CDR2 from the germline V gene are DFQATT and SNEGSKA (reference sequence). This chain's CDR3 is CSAALNTEAFF.

The chain's CDR3 is CASSVGIAEQGGQYF. This sequence joins TRBV9 and TRBJ2-7; TCRdb designates TRBD1, a call that cannot be tested without DNA. The length of the CDR3 is 15 residues. The germline V gene has CDR1 SGDLS and CDR2 YYNGEE.

This chain connects TRBV28 to TRBJ2-2; checking the TCRdb D call of TRBD1 is not possible without DNA. Germline V gene lookup returns CDR1 MDHEN and CDR2 SYDVKM. The CDR3 length is 15 residues. Here the CDR3 reads CASSFLEGVTGELFF.

The V gene is TRBV5-1, the J gene TRBJ1-4; there is no DNA to check the TCRdb D call of TRBD1. Germline CDR1 SGHRS, CDR2 YFSETQ. The CDR3 consists of 15 residues. This CDR3 reads CASSPGSGFDEKLFF. The variable domain in full, with the rest retrieved from reference TRBV5-1 and TRBJ1-4, is KAGVTQTPRYLIKTRGQQVTLSCSPISGHRSVSWYQQTPGQGLQFLFEYFSETQRNKGNFPGRFSGRQFSNSRSEMNVSTLELGDSALYLCASSPGSGFDEKLFFGSGTQLSVL.

The V gene is TRBV11-2, the J gene TRBJ2-2; TCRdb's D call, TRBD1, is unchecked because there is no DNA. This CDR3 is built from 14 residues. CDR1 SGHAT and CDR2 FQNNGV come from the germline V gene. The CDR3 is CASSLYTRAGELFF.

The chain couples TRBV19 to TRBJ1-3; TCRdb's D call of TRBD1 is untestable without DNA. There are 16 residues in the CDR3. Per germline, CDR1 LNHDA and CDR2 SQIVND (reference sequence). CDR3 protein: CASSMGRAQRGNTIYF. The variable domain in full, completed from reference TRBV19 and TRBJ1-3, reads DGGITQSPKYLFRKEGQNVTLSCEQNLNHDAMYWYRQDPGQGLRLIYYSQIVNDFQKGDIAEGYSVSREKKESFPLTVTSAQKNPTAFYLCASSMGRAQRGNTIYFGEGSWLTVV.